Listed below are T cell receptor beta chains from one sample, sequenced in a study of cytomegalovirus exposure and HLA in healthy donors. Data came from immunoSEQ multiplex PCR; TCRdb stores just in-frame clones and leaves some out. Here the sample spans over 45,000 clones, about nine tenths being singletons. Source material: PBMCs. These receptors were collected from a young man in good health and CMV-seronegative. Each CDR3 is given with its conserved first and last residue. D genes are given only for firm matches. A clone size is listed for some rows: how often the clone was seen (once, few, many), or a class if it is expanded.

j_gene | abundance | d_gene | v_gene | CDR3aa | CDR3nt
TRBJ2-3 | . | TRBD1 | TRBV5-1 | CASSQVDRGGDTQYF | TGCGCCAGCAGCCAAGTAGACAGGGGCGGAGATACGCAGTATTTT
TRBJ2-7 | . | TRBD2 | TRBV29-1 | CSVATGLAGDGHEQYF | TGCAGCGTTGCTACCGGACTAGCGGGAGATGGCCACGAGCAGTACTTC
TRBJ2-1 | . | TRBD2 | TRBV5-6 | CASSSLPGLASSYNEQFF | TGTGCCAGCAGCTCGCTCCCTGGACTAGCGAGCTCCTACAATGAGCAGTTCTTC
TRBJ1-5 | . | TRBD1 | TRBV30 | CAWSRKGDRAYSNQPQHF | TGTGCCTGGAGTCGCAAGGGGGACAGGGCTTATAGCAATCAGCCCCAGCATTTT
TRBJ2-7 | . | TRBD1 | TRBV7-8 | CASSSYRGLYEQYF | TGTGCCAGCAGCAGTTACAGGGGGCTCTACGAGCAGTACTTC
TRBJ2-1 | . | TRBD2 | TRBV10-2 | CASTRAGGPDEQFF | TGCGCCAGCACGCGAGCGGGAGGGCCGGATGAGCAGTTCTTC
TRBJ1-1 | . | . | TRBV5-1 | CASSLVGGGGTEAFF | TGCGCCAGCAGCTTGGTGGGGGGAGGCGGCACTGAAGCTTTCTTT
TRBJ2-1 | . | TRBD1 | TRBV28 | CASSPPTGTNEQFF | TGTGCCAGCAGCCCACCGACAGGGACCAATGAGCAGTTCTTC
TRBJ1-1 | . | TRBD1 | TRBV25-1 | CASSADQGVGTEAFF | TGTGCCAGCAGTGCAGATCAGGGGGTCGGCACTGAAGCTTTCTTT
TRBJ2-1 | . | TRBD1 | TRBV11-2 | CASGGQVSYNEQFF | TGTGCCAGCGGGGGACAGGTCTCCTACAATGAGCAGTTCTTC
TRBJ2-7 | . | TRBD2 | TRBV19 | CASSEAGGSYEQYF | TGTGCCAGTAGTGAGGCGGGAGGGTCCTACGAGCAGTACTTC
TRBJ1-1 | . | . | TRBV5-6 | CASSPTGMNTEAFF | TGTGCCAGCAGCCCTACAGGGATGAACACTGAAGCTTTCTTT
TRBJ2-7 | . | TRBD1 | TRBV10-3 | CAISDTGAVSFEQYF | TGTGCCATCAGTGATACAGGGGCTGTATCGTTCGAGCAGTACTTC
TRBJ1-3 | . | TRBD1 | TRBV9 | CASSVGTGVENTIYF | TGTGCCAGCAGCGTAGGGACAGGGGTCGAAAACACCATATATTTT
TRBJ1-5 | . | . | TRBV7-9 | CASSVSGGTQHF | TGTGCCAGCAGCGTTTCGGGGGGTACCCAGCATTTT
TRBJ2-3 | . | . | TRBV4-2 | CASSRTTTDTQYF | TGTGCCAGCAGCCGAACTACAACAGATACGCAGTATTTT
TRBJ2-7 | few | TRBD1 | TRBV27 | CASSFRGLYEQYF | TGTGCCAGCAGTTTCAGGGGGCTCTACGAGCAGTACTTC
TRBJ2-1 | . | TRBD2 | TRBV7-8 | CASSSTPGLADYNEQFF | TGTGCCAGCAGCTCGACCCCGGGACTAGCGGATTACAATGAGCAGTTCTTC
TRBJ2-7 | few | . | TRBV5-1 | CASSLEGQVSYEQYF | TGCGCCAGCAGCTTGGAGGGACAAGTCTCCTACGAGCAGTACTTC
TRBJ2-7 | . | TRBD2 | TRBV6-6 | CASRAALRGGEYEQYF | TGTGCCAGCAGGGCCGCGTTACGGGGGGGCGAATACGAGCAGTACTTC
TRBJ2-5 | once | TRBD2 | TRBV4-1 | CASSRGAGDGGETQYF | TGCGCCAGCAGCCGCGGAGCGGGAGACGGCGGGGAGACCCAGTACTTC
TRBJ2-1 | . | . | TRBV6-1 | CASSEAGGDQKKNEQFF | TGTGCCAGCAGTGAAGCTGGAGGGGATCAGAAAAAGAATGAGCAGTTCTTC
TRBJ2-3 | once | . | TRBV16 | CASSQVLDTQYF | TGTGCCAGCAGCCAAGTCTTGGATACGCAGTATTTT
TRBJ2-2 | . | TRBD1 | TRBV7-9 | CASSLGTGVSTGELFF | TGTGCCAGCAGCCTGGGGACAGGGGTTTCGACCGGGGAGCTGTTTTTT
TRBJ1-1 | . | . | TRBV5-5 | CASSLVPSGGEAFF | TGTGCCAGCAGCTTGGTACCGTCCGGGGGTGAAGCTTTCTTT
TRBJ2-5 | . | TRBD2 | TRBV5-1 | CASSPGLAGESETQYF | TGCGCCAGCAGCCCGGGACTAGCGGGAGAGTCAGAGACCCAGTACTTC
TRBJ1-1 | . | TRBD1 | TRBV27 | CASTPTGIRPEAFF | TGTGCCAGCACCCCGACAGGGATTAGGCCTGAAGCTTTCTTT
TRBJ2-7 | . | TRBD1 | TRBV18 | CASSDRGPLSYEQYF | TGTGCCAGCTCAGACAGGGGCCCCTTATCCTACGAGCAGTACTTC
TRBJ1-5 | . | . | TRBV5-1 | CASSLGPAGNQPQHF | TGCGCCAGCAGCTTGGGGCCTGCAGGCAATCAGCCCCAGCATTTT
TRBJ2-2 | . | TRBD2 | TRBV9 | CASSVGGSGTNTGELFF | TGTGCCAGCAGCGTAGGGGGTAGCGGGACGAACACCGGGGAGCTGTTTTTT
TRBJ2-7 | . | . | TRBV6-1 | CASSAGRIYEQYF | TGTGCCAGCAGTGCTGGCAGAATCTACGAGCAGTACTTC
TRBJ2-2 | . | . | TRBV27 | CASSPKSGSNANTGELFF | TGTGCCAGCAGTCCTAAAAGTGGTAGCAACGCGAACACCGGGGAGCTGTTTTTT
TRBJ2-7 | few | TRBD1 | TRBV5-5 | CASSSVDRAYEQYF | TGTGCCAGCAGCTCCGTAGACAGGGCCTACGAGCAGTACTTC
TRBJ1-5 | . | . | TRBV6-5 | CASSYGGSNQPQHF | TGTGCCAGCAGTTACGGAGGAAGCAATCAGCCCCAGCATTTT
TRBJ1-1 | . | TRBD1 | TRBV18 | CASSPQDRLYTEAFF | TGTGCCAGCTCACCCCAGGACAGGCTGTACACTGAAGCTTTCTTT
TRBJ2-1 | . | TRBD2 | TRBV7-8 | CASTRGPSGRANEQFF | TGTGCCAGCACCCGAGGCCCTAGCGGGAGGGCGAATGAGCAGTTCTTC
TRBJ2-1 | . | TRBD2 | TRBV27 | CASNNYRGSSSYNEQFF | TGTGCCAGCAACAATTACCGCGGGAGTAGCTCCTACAATGAGCAGTTCTTC
TRBJ2-1 | . | TRBD2 | TRBV6-1 | CASSVRTSYNEQFF | TGTGCCAGCAGTGTACGGACTAGCTACAATGAGCAGTTCTTC
TRBJ2-1 | . | TRBD2 | TRBV6-5 | CASSYTSGTYNEQFF | TGTGCCAGCAGTTACACTAGCGGGACCTACAATGAGCAGTTCTTC
TRBJ1-1 | . | . | TRBV5-6 | CASFLMNTEAFF | TGTGCCAGCTTCCTTATGAACACTGAAGCTTTCTTT
TRBJ2-7 | once | . | TRBV6-6 | CASSASILRYF | TGTGCCAGCAGCGCCTCTATACTGCGGTACTTC
TRBJ2-3 | few | TRBD1 | TRBV6-5 | CASSLQPGTGPDTQYF | TGTGCCAGCAGTTTACAACCAGGGACAGGGCCAGATACGCAGTATTTT
TRBJ2-1 | . | TRBD2 | TRBV5-1 | CASSLTSGREQFF | TGCGCCAGCAGCCTGACTAGCGGGAGGGAGCAGTTCTTC
TRBJ2-7 | . | TRBD1 | TRBV4-1 | CASSQGDRDYEQYF | TGCGCCAGCAGCCAAGGGGACAGGGACTACGAGCAGTACTTC
TRBJ1-5 | . | . | TRBV28 | CASSSGGGRCQPQHF | TGTGCCAGCAGTTCCGGAGGAGGGAGGTGTCAGCCCCAGCATTTT
TRBJ2-1 | . | TRBD2 | TRBV5-6 | CASSRDGREIDEQFF | TGTGCCAGCAGCCGGGATGGGCGGGAGATCGATGAGCAGTTCTTC
TRBJ2-7 | . | . | TRBV2 | CASSEAFLPYEQYF | TGTGCCAGCAGTGAAGCTTTTCTCCCCTACGAGCAGTACTTC
TRBJ2-5 | once | . | TRBV28 | CASSLLTDETQYF | TGTGCCAGCAGTTTATTGACAGACGAGACCCAGTACTTC
TRBJ2-7 | . | TRBD2 | TRBV27 | CASSTLAGVRDEQYF | TGTGCCAGCAGCACCCTAGCGGGGGTGAGAGACGAGCAGTACTTC
TRBJ2-7 | . | . | TRBV20-1 | CSARREYEQYF | TGCAGTGCCAGGAGGGAGTACGAGCAGTACTTC
TRBJ2-1 | . | . | TRBV28 | CASSTGGGNEQFF | TGTGCCAGCAGTACCGGTGGGGGGAATGAGCAGTTCTTC
TRBJ2-7 | . | TRBD2 | TRBV5-4 | CASSRPGLVSYEQYF | TGTGCCAGCAGCAGGCCGGGACTAGTTTCCTACGAGCAGTACTTC
TRBJ2-7 | . | TRBD2 | TRBV11-2 | CASSLETSGRFNEQYF | TGTGCCAGCAGCTTAGAAACTAGCGGGAGGTTCAACGAGCAGTACTTC
TRBJ2-7 | . | . | TRBV4-1 | CASSQDLMAGSYEQYF | TGCGCCAGCAGCCAAGATCTTATGGCAGGCTCCTACGAGCAGTACTTC
TRBJ1-3 | once | TRBD1 | TRBV7-9 | CASRQGNTIYF | TGTGCCAGTAGACAGGGGAACACCATATATTTT
TRBJ2-7 | . | . | TRBV6-5 | CASSYQRSSYEQYF | TGTGCCAGCAGTTACCAGCGTAGCTCCTACGAGCAGTACTTC
TRBJ1-1 | . | . | TRBV18 | CASSPVEGLPEAFF | TGTGCCAGCTCACCGGTAGAGGGTTTACCTGAAGCTTTCTTT
TRBJ2-1 | . | TRBD1 | TRBV2 | CASSPTGGINEQFF | TGTGCCAGCAGTCCGACAGGGGGCATTAATGAGCAGTTCTTC
TRBJ1-1 | . | TRBD1 | TRBV28 | CASSFRLDRGNTEAFF | TGTGCCAGCAGTTTTCGCTTGGACAGGGGTAACACTGAAGCTTTCTTT